This paragraph covers one T cell receptor (beta chain) sequence. TCRdb's table, derived via immunoSEQ multiplex PCR, lists solely in-frame clones and lacks some. This table holds some 720,000 clones, around 87% found once. This sample is part of a study of shared T cell receptors in the human thymus. Germline V gene sequence: CDR1 MNHEY, CDR2 SVGAGI. The length of the CDR3 is 15 residues. V gave up 2 bases and J gave up 6 bases; unmatched junction bases: 4. The sample was also reused in another study, on human thymus T cells. That report notes: Thymic repertoires overlap heavily among unrelated individuals, related research has reported.

Sequences were obtained from thymocytes. The sequence was obtained from a boy under two years old with a congenital heart defect. This chain uses TRBV6-5 with TRBJ2-1; 10 bases agree with TRBD2. The CDR3 sequence: CASSYVAGGGNEQFF. The CDR3 coding sequence is TGTGCCAGCAGTTACGTAGCGGGAGGAGGCAATGAGCAGTTCTTC.